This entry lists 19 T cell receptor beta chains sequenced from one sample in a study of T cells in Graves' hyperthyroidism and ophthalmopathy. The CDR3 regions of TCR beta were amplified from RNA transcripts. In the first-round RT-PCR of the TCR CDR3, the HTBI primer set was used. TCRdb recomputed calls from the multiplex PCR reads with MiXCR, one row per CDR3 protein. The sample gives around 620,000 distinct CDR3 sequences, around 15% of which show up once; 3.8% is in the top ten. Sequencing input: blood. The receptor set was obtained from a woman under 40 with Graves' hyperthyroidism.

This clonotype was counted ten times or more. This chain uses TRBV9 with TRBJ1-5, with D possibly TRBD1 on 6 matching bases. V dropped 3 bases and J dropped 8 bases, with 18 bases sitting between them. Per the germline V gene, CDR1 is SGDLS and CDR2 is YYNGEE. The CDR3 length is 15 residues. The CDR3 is CASSAQGREGEPQHF. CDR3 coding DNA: TGTGCCAGCAGCGCCCAGGGAAGAGAGGGGGAGCCCCAGCATTTT.

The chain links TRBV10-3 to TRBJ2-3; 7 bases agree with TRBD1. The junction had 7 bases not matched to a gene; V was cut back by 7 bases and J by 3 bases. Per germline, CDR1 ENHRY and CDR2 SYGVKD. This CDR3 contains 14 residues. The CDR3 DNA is TGTGCCATCAAGAACAGGGGAGAGACAGATACGCAGTATTTT. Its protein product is CAIKNRGETDTQYF.

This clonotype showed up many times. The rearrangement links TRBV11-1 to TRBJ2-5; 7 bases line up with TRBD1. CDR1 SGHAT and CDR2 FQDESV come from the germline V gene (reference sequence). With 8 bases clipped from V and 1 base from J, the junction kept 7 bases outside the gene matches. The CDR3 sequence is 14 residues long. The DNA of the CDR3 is TGTGCCAGCGGGCGAGGGGGCGGCCAAGAGACCCAGTACTTC. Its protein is CASGRGGGQETQYF.

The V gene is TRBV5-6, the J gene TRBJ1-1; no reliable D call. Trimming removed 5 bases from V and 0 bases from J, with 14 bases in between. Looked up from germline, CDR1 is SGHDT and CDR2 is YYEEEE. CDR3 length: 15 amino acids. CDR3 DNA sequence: TGTGCCAGCAGTCCTATACAGAGTATGAACACTGAAGCTTTCTTT. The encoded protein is CASSPIQSMNTEAFF.

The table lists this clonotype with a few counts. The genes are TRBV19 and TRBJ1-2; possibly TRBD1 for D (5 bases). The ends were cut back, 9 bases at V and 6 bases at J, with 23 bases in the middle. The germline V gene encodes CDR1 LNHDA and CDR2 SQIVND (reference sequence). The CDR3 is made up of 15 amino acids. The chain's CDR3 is CASLKGDSGGDGYTF. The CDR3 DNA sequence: TGTGCCAGCCTAAAGGGAGATTCTGGGGGTGATGGCTACACCTTC.

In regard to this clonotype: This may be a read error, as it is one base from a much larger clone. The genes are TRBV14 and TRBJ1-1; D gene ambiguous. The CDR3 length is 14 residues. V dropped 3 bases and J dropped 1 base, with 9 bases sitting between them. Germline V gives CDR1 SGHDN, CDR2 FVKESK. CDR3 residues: CASSQPGTNTEAFF. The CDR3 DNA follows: TGTGCCAGCAGCCAGCCGGGTACGAACACTGAAGCTTTCTTT.

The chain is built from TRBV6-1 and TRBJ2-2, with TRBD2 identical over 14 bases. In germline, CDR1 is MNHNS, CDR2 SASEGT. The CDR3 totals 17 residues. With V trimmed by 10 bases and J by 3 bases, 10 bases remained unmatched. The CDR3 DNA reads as TGTGCCACCCAGTCCGGGACTAGCGGGAGAGACACCGGGGAGCTGTTTTTT. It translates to CATQSGTSGRDTGELFF.

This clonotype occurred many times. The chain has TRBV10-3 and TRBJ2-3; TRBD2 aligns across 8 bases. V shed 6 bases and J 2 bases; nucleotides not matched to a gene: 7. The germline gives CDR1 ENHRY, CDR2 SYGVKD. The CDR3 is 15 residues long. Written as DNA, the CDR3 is TGTGCCATCAGCCCTAGCGGGCGCTACACAGATACGCAGTATTTT. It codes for CAISPSGRYTDTQYF.

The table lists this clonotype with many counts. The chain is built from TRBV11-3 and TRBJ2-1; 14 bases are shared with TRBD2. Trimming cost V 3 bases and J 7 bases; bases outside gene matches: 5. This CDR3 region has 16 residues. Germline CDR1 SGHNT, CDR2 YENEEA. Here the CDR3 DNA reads TGTGCCAGCAGCTTGGGACTAGCGGGAGAAAATAATGAGCAGTTCTTC. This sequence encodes CASSLGLAGENNEQFF.

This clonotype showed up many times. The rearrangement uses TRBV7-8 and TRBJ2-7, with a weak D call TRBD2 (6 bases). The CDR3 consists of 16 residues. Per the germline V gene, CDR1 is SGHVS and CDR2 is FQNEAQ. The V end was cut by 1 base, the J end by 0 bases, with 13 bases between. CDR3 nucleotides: TGTGCCAGCAGCTTAGTCGCGGGACGGTCCTCCTACGAGCAGTACTTC. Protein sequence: CASSLVAGRSSYEQYF.

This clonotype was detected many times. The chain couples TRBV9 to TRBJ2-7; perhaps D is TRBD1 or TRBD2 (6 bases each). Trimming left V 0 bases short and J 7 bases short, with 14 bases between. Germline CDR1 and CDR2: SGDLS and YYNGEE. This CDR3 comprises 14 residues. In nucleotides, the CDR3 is TGTGCCAGCAGCGTAGCCCTCCAAGGGGGGGAGCAGTACTTC. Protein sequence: CASSVALQGGEQYF.

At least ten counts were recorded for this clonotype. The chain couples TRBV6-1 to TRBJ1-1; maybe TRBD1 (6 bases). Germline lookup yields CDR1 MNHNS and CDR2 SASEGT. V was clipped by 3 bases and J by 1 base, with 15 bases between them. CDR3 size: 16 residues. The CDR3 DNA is TGTGCCAGCAGTGACGGGACACCACTTAGGAACACTGAAGCTTTCTTT. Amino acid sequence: CASSDGTPLRNTEAFF.

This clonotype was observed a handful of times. CDR3 bases: TGTGCCAACGCGCCCTTGACTAGCGGGAGGCGCACCGGGGAGCTGTTTTTT. Amino acid sequence: CANAPLTSGRRTGELFF. The gene calls are TRBV7-9 and TRBJ2-2; TRBD2 agrees at 13 bases. The CDR3 covers 17 residues. Germline V gene data show CDR1 as SEHNR and CDR2 as FQNEAQ (reference sequence). Trimming at V came to 10 bases and at J to 4 bases, leaving 12 bases not matched to a gene.

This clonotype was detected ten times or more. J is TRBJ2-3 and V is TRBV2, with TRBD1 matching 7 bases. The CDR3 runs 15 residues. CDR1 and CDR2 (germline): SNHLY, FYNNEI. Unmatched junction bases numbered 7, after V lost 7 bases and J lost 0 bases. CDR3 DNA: TGTGCCAGCATATCCGGGACAGATAGCACAGATACGCAGTATTTT. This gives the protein CASISGTDSTDTQYF.

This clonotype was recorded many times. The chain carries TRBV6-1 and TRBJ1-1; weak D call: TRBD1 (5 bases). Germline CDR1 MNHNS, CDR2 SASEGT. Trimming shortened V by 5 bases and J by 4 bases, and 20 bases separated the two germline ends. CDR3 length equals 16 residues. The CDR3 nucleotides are TGTGCCAGCAGTTCCCCCGAGGCGTCAGGGCGCACTGAAGCTTTCTTT. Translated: CASSSPEASGRTEAFF.

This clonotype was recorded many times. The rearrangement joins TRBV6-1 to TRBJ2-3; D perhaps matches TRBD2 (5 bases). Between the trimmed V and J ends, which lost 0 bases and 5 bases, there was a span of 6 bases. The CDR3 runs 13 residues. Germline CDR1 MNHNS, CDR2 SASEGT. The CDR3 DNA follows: TGTGCCAGCAGTGAAGCGGCGGGAGATACGCAGTATTTT. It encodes CASSEAAGDTQYF.

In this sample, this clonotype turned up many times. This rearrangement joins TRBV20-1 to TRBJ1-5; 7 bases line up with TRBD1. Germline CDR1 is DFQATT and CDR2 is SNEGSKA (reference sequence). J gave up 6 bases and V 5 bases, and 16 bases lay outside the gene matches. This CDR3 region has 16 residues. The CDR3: CSALPDRSRAGQPQHF. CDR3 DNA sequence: TGCAGTGCTCTCCCGGACAGGAGCAGAGCCGGTCAGCCCCAGCATTTT.

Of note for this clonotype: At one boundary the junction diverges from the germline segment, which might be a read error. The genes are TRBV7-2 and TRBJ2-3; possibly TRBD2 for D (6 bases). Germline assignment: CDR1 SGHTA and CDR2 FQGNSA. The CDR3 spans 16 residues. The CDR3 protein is CASSLNGGTSTGTQYF. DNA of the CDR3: TGTGCCAGCAGCTTAAACGGCGGAACTAGCACAGGTACGCAGTATTTT.

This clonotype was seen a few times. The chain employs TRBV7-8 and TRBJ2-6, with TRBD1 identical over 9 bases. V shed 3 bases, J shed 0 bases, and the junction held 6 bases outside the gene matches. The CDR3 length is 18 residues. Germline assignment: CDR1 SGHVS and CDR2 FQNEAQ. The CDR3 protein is CASSFRTGAFSGANVLTF. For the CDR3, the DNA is TGTGCCAGCAGCTTTAGGACAGGGGCATTCTCTGGGGCCAACGTCCTGACTTTC.